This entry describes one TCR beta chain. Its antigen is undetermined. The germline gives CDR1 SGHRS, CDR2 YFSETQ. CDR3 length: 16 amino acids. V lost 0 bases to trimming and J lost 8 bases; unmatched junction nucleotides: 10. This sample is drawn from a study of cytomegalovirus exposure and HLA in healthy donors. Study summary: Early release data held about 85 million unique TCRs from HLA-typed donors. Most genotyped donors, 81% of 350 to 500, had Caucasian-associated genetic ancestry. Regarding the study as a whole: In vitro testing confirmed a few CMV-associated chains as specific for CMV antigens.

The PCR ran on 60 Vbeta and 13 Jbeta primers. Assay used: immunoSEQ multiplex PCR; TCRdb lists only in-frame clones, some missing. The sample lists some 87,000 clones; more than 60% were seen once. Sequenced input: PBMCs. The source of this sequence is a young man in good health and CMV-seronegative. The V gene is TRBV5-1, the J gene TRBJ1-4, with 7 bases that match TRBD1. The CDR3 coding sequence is TGCGCCAGCAGCTTGGGACAGGGTAGCGGAGGGGAAAAACTGTTTTTT. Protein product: CASSLGQGSGGEKLFF.